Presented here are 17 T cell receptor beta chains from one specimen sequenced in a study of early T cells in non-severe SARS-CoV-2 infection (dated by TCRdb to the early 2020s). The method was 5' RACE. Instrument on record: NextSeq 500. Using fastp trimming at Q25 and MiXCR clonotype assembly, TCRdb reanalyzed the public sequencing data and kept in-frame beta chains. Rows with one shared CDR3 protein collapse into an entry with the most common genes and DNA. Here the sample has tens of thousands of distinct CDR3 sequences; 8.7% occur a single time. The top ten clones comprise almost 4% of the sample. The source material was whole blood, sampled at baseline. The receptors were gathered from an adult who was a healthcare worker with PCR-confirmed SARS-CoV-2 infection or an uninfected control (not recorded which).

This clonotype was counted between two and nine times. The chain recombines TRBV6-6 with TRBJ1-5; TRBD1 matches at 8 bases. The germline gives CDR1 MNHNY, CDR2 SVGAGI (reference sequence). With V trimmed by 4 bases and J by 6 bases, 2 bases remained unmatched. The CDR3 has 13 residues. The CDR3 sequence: CASSSDRVQPQHF. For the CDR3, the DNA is TGTGCCAGCAGTTCGGACAGGGTTCAGCCCCAGCATTTT.

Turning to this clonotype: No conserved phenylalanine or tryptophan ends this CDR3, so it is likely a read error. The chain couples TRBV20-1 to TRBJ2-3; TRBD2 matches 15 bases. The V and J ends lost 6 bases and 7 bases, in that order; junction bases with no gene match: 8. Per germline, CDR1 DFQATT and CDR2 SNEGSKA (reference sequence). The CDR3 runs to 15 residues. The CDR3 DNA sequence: TGCAGTGCCCGGGCCGGGACTAGCGGGGGGAATACGCAGTATTCT. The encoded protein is CSARAGTSGGNTQYS.

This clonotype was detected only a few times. The CDR3 DNA sequence: TGTGCCAGCTCACCAATGGCCGGGGCCAGTGGTGAAAAACTGTTTTTT. This sequence encodes CASSPMAGASGEKLFF. The chain recombines TRBV18 with TRBJ1-4; a weak D match, TRBD1 (5 bases). This CDR3 has 16 residues. CDR1 and CDR2 (germline): KGHSH, LQKENI. Trimming cost V 2 bases and J 7 bases, with 17 bases left between them.

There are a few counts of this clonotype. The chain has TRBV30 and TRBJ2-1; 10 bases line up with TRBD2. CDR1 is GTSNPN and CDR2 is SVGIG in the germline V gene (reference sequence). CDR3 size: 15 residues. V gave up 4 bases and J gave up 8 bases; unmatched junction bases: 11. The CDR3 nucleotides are TGTGCCTGGACACGGGGGACTAGCGACTTCGATGAGCAGTTCTTC. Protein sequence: CAWTRGTSDFDEQFF. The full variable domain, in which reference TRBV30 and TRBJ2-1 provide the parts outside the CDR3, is SQTIHQWPATLVQPVGSPLSLECTVEGTSNPNLYWYRQAAGRGLQLLFYSVGIGQISSEVPQNLSASRPQDRQFILSSKKLLLSDSGFYLCAWTRGTSDFDEQFFGPGTRLTVL.

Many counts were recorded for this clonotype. CDR3 region: CASSPGGVRLEEQFF. CDR3 coding DNA: TGTGCCAGCAGCCCCGGGGGGGTCAGGTTGGAGGAGCAGTTCTTC. The genes are TRBV11-2 and TRBJ2-1, with 8 bases matching TRBD2. Looked up from germline, CDR1 is SGHAT and CDR2 is FQNNGV. The V gene end was trimmed by 5 bases and the J gene end by 10 bases; junction bases not matched to a gene: 13. The CDR3 extends over 15 amino acids.

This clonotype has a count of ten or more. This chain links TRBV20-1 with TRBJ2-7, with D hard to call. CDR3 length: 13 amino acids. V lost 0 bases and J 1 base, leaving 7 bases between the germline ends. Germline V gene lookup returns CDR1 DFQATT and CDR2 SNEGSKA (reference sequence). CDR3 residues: CSARDTRSYEQYF. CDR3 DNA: TGCAGTGCTAGAGATACGAGATCCTACGAGCAGTACTTC.

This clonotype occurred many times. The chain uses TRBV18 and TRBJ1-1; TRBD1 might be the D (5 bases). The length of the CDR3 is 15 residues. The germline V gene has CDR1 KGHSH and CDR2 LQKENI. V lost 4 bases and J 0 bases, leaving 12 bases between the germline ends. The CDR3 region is CASSRAGTVNTEAFF. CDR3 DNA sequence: TGTGCCAGCTCACGGGCCGGGACGGTGAACACTGAAGCTTTCTTT.

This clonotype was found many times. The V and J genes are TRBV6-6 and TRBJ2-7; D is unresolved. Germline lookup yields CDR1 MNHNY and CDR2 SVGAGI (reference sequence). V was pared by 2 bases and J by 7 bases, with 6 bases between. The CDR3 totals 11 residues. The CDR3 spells CASSYLGEQYF. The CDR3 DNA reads TGTGCCAGCAGTTACCTTGGGGAGCAGTACTTC.

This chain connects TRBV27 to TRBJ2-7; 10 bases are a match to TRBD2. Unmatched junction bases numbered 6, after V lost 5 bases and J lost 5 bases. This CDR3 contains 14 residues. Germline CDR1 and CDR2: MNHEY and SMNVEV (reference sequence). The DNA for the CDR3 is TGTGCCAGCAGTCCTCAGCGGGAGGGTAACGAGCAGTACTTC. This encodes CASSPQREGNEQYF.

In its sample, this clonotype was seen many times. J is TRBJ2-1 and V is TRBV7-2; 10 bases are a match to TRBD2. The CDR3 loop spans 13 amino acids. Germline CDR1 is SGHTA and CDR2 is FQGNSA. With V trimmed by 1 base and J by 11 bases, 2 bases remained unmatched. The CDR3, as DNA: TGTGCCAGCAGCTTAGTGGGACTAGCGAAGCAGTTCTTC. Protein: CASSLVGLAKQFF.

This chain's CDR3 is CASSPYNGPEQYF. The CDR3 coding sequence is TGTGCCAGCAGTCCCTACAATGGTCCCGAGCAGTACTTC. V and J are TRBV6-5 and TRBJ2-7, with no clear D. The CDR3 length is 13 residues. The V end was cut by 5 bases, the J end by 6 bases, with 14 bases between. Germline V gives CDR1 MNHEY, CDR2 SVGAGI.

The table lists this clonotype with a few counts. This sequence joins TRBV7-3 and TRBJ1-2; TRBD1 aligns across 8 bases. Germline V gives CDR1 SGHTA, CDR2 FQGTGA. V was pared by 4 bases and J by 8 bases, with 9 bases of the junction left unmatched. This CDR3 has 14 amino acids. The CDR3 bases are TGTGCCAGCAGCTCCGGACAGGGACTAGACGGCTACACCTTC. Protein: CASSSGQGLDGYTF.

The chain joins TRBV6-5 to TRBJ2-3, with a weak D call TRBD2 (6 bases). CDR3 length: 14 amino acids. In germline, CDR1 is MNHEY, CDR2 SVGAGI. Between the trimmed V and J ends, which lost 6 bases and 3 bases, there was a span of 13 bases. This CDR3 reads CASSTTRGTDTQYF. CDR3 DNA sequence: TGTGCCAGCAGCACCACCCGGGGGACAGATACGCAGTATTTT.

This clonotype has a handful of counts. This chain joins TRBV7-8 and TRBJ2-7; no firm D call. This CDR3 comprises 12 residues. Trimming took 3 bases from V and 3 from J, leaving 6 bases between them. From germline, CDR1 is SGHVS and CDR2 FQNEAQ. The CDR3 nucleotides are TGTGCCAGCAGCTTCCTCGGCTACGAGCAGTACTTC. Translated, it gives CASSFLGYEQYF.

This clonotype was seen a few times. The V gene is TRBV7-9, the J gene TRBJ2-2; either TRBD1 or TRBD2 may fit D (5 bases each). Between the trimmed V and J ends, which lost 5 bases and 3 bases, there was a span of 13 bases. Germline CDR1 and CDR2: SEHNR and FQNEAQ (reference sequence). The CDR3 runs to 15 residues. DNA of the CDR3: TGTGCCAGCAGCCCTCAGGGAGTAGACACCGGGGAGCTGTTTTTT. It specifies CASSPQGVDTGELFF. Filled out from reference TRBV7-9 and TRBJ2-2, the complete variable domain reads DTGVSQNPRHKITKRGQNVTFRCDPISEHNRLYWYRQTLGQGPEFLTYFQNEAQLEKSRLLSDRFSAERPKGSFSTLEIQRTEQGDSAMYLCASSPQGVDTGELFFGEGSRLTVL.

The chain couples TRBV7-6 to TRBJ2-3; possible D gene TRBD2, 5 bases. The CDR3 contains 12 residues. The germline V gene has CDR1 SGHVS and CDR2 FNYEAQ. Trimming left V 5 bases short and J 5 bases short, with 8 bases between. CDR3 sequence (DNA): TGTGCCAGCAGCCCCCGGGGAGATACGCAGTATTTT. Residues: CASSPRGDTQYF.

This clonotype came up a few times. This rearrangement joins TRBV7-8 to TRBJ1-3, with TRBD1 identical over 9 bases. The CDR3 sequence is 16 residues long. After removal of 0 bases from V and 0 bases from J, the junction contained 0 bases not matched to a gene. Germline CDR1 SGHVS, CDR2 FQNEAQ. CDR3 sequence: CASSLAGQGSGNTIYF. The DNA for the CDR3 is TGTGCCAGCAGCTTAGCGGGACAGGGCTCTGGAAACACCATATATTTT.